One and the same sample provided the 30 T cell receptor beta chains below, sequenced in a study of cytomegalovirus exposure and HLA in healthy donors (dated by TCRdb to the late 2010s). The method behind the library was the immunoSEQ multiplex PCR assay. For the multiplex PCR, a mixture combining 60 forward primers for TCR Vbeta segments and 13 reverse primers for TCR Jbeta segments was used. In its TCRdb copy, this immuneACCESS table keeps in-frame sequences only and misses some clones. Where compared with another copy, unresolved V genes explain less than half of these, and the others have no known cause. For this sample the table gives 90,000 to 100,000 clones, of which approximately 80% were detected only once. In total, the top ten clones hold about 3% of the sample. Sequenced input: PBMCs. Receptors were obtained from a woman in her 40s in good health and CMV-seronegative.

This chain connects TRBV6-4 to TRBJ1-2; a possible D gene is TRBD1 (5 bases). Trimming took off 5 bases at V and 8 bases at J, with 21 bases between the two ends. The CDR3 is 15 amino acids. Germline CDR1 is MRHNA and CDR2 is SNTAGT. The CDR3 reads CASSSQGIGPRGYTF. CDR3 nucleotides: TGTGCCAGCAGTTCTCAGGGAATTGGGCCCCGGGGCTACACCTTC.

This rearrangement joins TRBV7-8 to TRBJ1-2; 8 nucleotides line up with TRBD1. The germline gives CDR1 SGHVS, CDR2 FQNEAQ. This CDR3 has 15 residues. With V trimmed by 5 bases and J by 3 bases, 8 bases remained unmatched. The CDR3 reads CASSLRGRGDYGYTF. The CDR3 coding sequence is TGTGCCAGCAGCCTCAGGGGGCGCGGTGACTATGGCTACACCTTC.

The rearrangement uses TRBV28 and TRBJ2-7; 11 nucleotides match TRBD1. The CDR3 is 18 residues long. Germline assignment: CDR1 MDHEN and CDR2 SYDVKM. The V and J ends lost 3 bases and 3 bases, in that order; junction bases with no gene match: 13. CDR3 sequence reads: CASSLGWDRGVLGYEQYF. CDR3 nucleotides: TGTGCCAGCAGTTTGGGTTGGGACAGGGGGGTTTTAGGCTACGAGCAGTACTTC.

V is TRBV5-4 and J is TRBJ2-1, with 10 bases fitting TRBD2. From germline, CDR1 is SGHNT and CDR2 YYREEE (reference sequence). This CDR3 region has 17 residues. J was trimmed by 2 bases and V by 4 bases; bases with no gene match: 9. The CDR3 DNA follows: TGTGCCAGCAGCCCCGGTTGGGGACTAGCGACCTACAATGAGCAGTTCTTC. Its protein product is CASSPGWGLATYNEQFF.

The rearrangement links TRBV10-1 to TRBJ2-1; TRBD1 is a possible D gene (6 bases). The CDR3 runs to 12 residues. Germline CDR1 is WNHNN and CDR2 is SYGVQD (reference sequence). The V and J ends lost 2 bases and 9 bases respectively, with 8 bases between them. Here the CDR3 DNA reads TGCGCCAGCAGTGAGAGGGGGACTGAGCAGTTCTTC. As protein: CASSERGTEQFF.

This chain joins TRBV7-6 and TRBJ2-7; possible D gene TRBD1, 6 bases. V was pared by 5 bases and J by 5 bases, with 16 bases between. The CDR3 covers 14 residues. Germline CDR1 and CDR2: SGHVS and FNYEAQ. The CDR3 region is CASSAPRGSDEQYF. The CDR3 DNA follows: TGTGCCAGCAGCGCCCCGAGGGGGAGCGACGAGCAGTACTTC.

This chain uses TRBV10-3 with TRBJ1-2; maybe TRBD1 (6 bases). The CDR3 covers 14 residues. Trimming left V 6 bases short and J 7 bases short, with 18 bases between. CDR1 and CDR2 (germline): ENHRY, SYGVKD. The CDR3 DNA reads TGTGCCATCAGGAACAGACAGGACCGCAGTGGCTACACCTTC. Amino acid sequence: CAIRNRQDRSGYTF.

The chain has TRBV20-1 and TRBJ2-2; unclear D gene. The V gene lost 3 bases and the J gene lost 9 bases, with 8 bases spanning the gap. This CDR3 contains 11 residues. Looked up from germline, CDR1 is DFQATT and CDR2 is SNEGSKA (reference sequence). As DNA, the CDR3 is TGCAGTGCTAGCCGTGACAGGGAGCTGTTTTTT. Protein: CSASRDRELFF.

The chain combines TRBV5-1 with TRBJ2-7; TRBD2 is a possible D gene (7 bases). The germline V gene encodes CDR1 SGHRS and CDR2 YFSETQ. The V and J ends lost 4 bases and 6 bases respectively, with 20 bases between them. This CDR3 has 15 residues. Here the CDR3 reads CASSRGAGDGVEQYF. CDR3 DNA: TGCGCCAGCAGCCGGGGGGCAGGGGATGGGGTCGAGCAGTACTTC.

The rearrangement joins TRBV15 to TRBJ1-4, with TRBD1 matching 9 bases. The CDR3 spans 16 residues. V gave up 0 bases and J gave up 5 bases; unmatched junction bases: 4. CDR1 and CDR2 from the germline V gene are LNHNV and YYDKDF (reference sequence). DNA for the CDR3: TGTGCCACCAGCAGAGATTTCGGGACAGGGAATGAAAAACTGTTTTTT. Translation gives CATSRDFGTGNEKLFF. Full variable domain (missing parts from reference TRBV15 and TRBJ1-4): DAMVIQNPRYQVTQFGKPVTLSCSQTLNHNVMYWYQQKSSQAPKLLFHYYDKDFNNEADTPDNFQSRRPNTSFCFLDIRSPGLGDTAMYLCATSRDFGTGNEKLFFGSGTQLSVL.

This clone has only a few counts. The chain has TRBV5-5 and TRBJ2-3; TRBD1 matches 7 bases. Germline CDR1 is SGHKS and CDR2 is YYEKEE (reference sequence). The CDR3 covers 11 residues. Trimming at V came to 7 bases and at J to 10 bases, leaving 6 bases not matched to a gene. DNA for the CDR3: TGTGCCAGCGTTGACAGGGCCTCGCAGTATTTT. Amino acid sequence: CASVDRASQYF.

This chain links TRBV6-1 with TRBJ1-1; 9 nucleotides align to TRBD1. Germline V lookup: CDR1 MNHNS, CDR2 SASEGT. The CDR3 extends over 15 amino acids. Trimming cost V 5 bases and J 1 base; bases outside gene matches: 5. In DNA form, the CDR3 reads TGTGCCAGCAGTCCGACAGGGGGTAAGAACACTGAAGCTTTCTTT. Translation: CASSPTGGKNTEAFF.

The chain links TRBV18 to TRBJ2-1; 8 bases line up with TRBD1. The CDR3 length is 18 residues. With 4 bases clipped from V and 1 base from J, the junction kept 12 bases outside the gene matches. Germline V gene data show CDR1 as KGHSH and CDR2 as LQKENI. The CDR3 sequence is CASSQKTGAAPSYNEQFF. CDR3 nucleotide sequence: TGTGCCAGCTCACAAAAGACAGGGGCCGCACCTTCCTACAATGAGCAGTTCTTC.

The CDR3 loop reads CASARGLQSPYEKLFF. CDR3 nucleotides: TGTGCCAGCGCCAGGGGGCTACAGTCTCCATATGAAAAACTGTTTTTT. V is TRBV11-1 and J is TRBJ1-4, with 8 bases fitting TRBD1. The CDR3 length is 16 residues. V lost 8 bases to trimming and J lost 6 bases; unmatched junction nucleotides: 14. The germline CDR1 and CDR2 sequences are SGHAT and FQDESV (reference sequence).

V is TRBV7-9 and J is TRBJ2-4; TRBD1 aligns across 8 bases. The CDR3 has 15 amino acids. CDR1 is SEHNR, CDR2 FQNEAQ, per germline (reference sequence). The J segment lost 4 bases and the V segment lost 5 bases, leaving 7 bases of the junction unmatched. The CDR3 region has the DNA TGTGCCAGCAGCGCACCGACAGGGGCAAAAAACATTCAGTACTTC. Protein product: CASSAPTGAKNIQYF.

The rearrangement joins TRBV28 to TRBJ2-1; unclear D gene. Germline V gives CDR1 MDHEN, CDR2 SYDVKM. This CDR3 is built from 14 residues. Trimming left V 4 bases short and J 0 bases short, with 7 bases between. CDR3 sequence (DNA): TGTGCCAGCAGTTCGGTGAGCTCCTACAATGAGCAGTTCTTC. This encodes CASSSVSSYNEQFF. Looking up the rest from reference TRBV28 and TRBJ2-1 gives the full variable domain: DVKVTQSSRYLVKRTGEKVFLECVQDMDHENMFWYRQDPGLGLRLIYFSYDVKMKEKGDIPEGYSVSREKKERFSLILESASTNQTSMYLCASSSVSSYNEQFFGPGTRLTVL.

The chain couples TRBV4-1 to TRBJ1-5, with TRBD1 as a possible D gene (6 bases). V was pared by 3 bases and J by 6 bases, with 9 bases between. This CDR3 has 13 residues. From germline, CDR1 is MGHRA and CDR2 YSYEKL. The CDR3 spells CASSHRGGQPQHF. Here the CDR3 DNA reads TGCGCCAGCAGCCATAGGGGGGGTCAGCCCCAGCATTTT.

This clone appeared a few times. J is TRBJ1-2 and V is TRBV30; 10 bases map to TRBD1. The germline V gene has CDR1 GTSNPN and CDR2 SVGIG (reference sequence). The CDR3 consists of 16 residues. Germline trimming cut 2 bases from V and 0 bases from J; bases unmatched to any gene: 6. The CDR3 loop reads CAWSRDRGRANYGYTF. In DNA form, the CDR3 reads TGTGCCTGGAGTCGGGACAGGGGAAGAGCTAACTATGGCTACACCTTC.

The genes are TRBV29-1 and TRBJ2-5, with TRBD1 as a possible D gene (6 bases). V lost 4 bases, J lost 5 bases, and 14 bases lay in between. CDR1 and CDR2 from the germline V gene are SQVTM and ANQGSEA. The CDR3 contains 13 residues. CDR3: CSVALTGRETQYF. CDR3 bases: TGCAGCGTTGCGTTAACAGGGCGGGAGACCCAGTACTTC.

The table lists this clone with a few counts. The rearrangement uses TRBV6-1 and TRBJ2-3, with D tentatively TRBD2 (6 bases). The germline V and J ends were trimmed by 1 base and 1 base, with 12 bases remaining between them. The CDR3 is 16 amino acids. The germline CDR1 and CDR2 sequences are MNHNS and SASEGT. The CDR3 DNA reads TGTGCCAGCAGTGAAGTGGGGGGAAGAGGCACAGATACGCAGTATTTT. Translation: CASSEVGGRGTDTQYF.

This clone was seen only once. The chain has TRBV7-3 and TRBJ2-1; 10 nucleotides line up with TRBD2. Germline V gene data show CDR1 as SGHTA and CDR2 as FQGTGA. Trimming cost V 5 bases and J 10 bases; bases outside gene matches: 11. CDR3 length: 15 amino acids. The DNA of the CDR3 is TGTGCCAGCAGCCCTAGCGGGGGAGGTTATTCGGAGCAGTTCTTC. Translated: CASSPSGGGYSEQFF.

This clone was counted only a few times. The chain joins TRBV6-1 to TRBJ2-6; no clear D. The CDR3 runs 12 residues. Germline CDR1 reads MNHNS; CDR2 reads SASEGT. Trimming removed 8 bases at V and 4 bases at J, with 6 bases between. For the CDR3, the DNA is TGTGCCAGCTTAATAGGGGCCAACGTCCTGACTTTC. Translating gives CASLIGANVLTF.

This clone showed up just once. The chain has TRBV19 and TRBJ2-1, with D perhaps matching TRBD2 (6 bases). Looked up from germline, CDR1 is LNHDA and CDR2 is SQIVND (reference sequence). The CDR3 length is 15 residues. Trimming left V 5 bases short and J 7 bases short, with 18 bases between. The CDR3 loop is CASSPAGLLINEQFF. In nucleotides, the CDR3 is TGTGCCAGTAGTCCGGCGGGACTCCTAATTAATGAGCAGTTCTTC.

This rearrangement joins TRBV29-1 to TRBJ2-3; TRBD1 agrees at 9 bases. Losses at the gene ends were 7 bases for V and 2 bases for J; bases not matched to a gene: 7. This CDR3 spans 14 amino acids. Germline V lookup: CDR1 SQVTM, CDR2 ANQGSEA. The CDR3 coding sequence is TGCAGCGCTACCGGACAGGGGATCACAGATACGCAGTATTTT. Translated: CSATGQGITDTQYF.

The genes are TRBV6-7 and TRBJ1-5, with D unclear. TRBV6-7 is identified as an open reading frame with a role that is uncertain. The CDR3 has 15 amino acids. V was trimmed by 0 bases and J by 7 bases, leaving 13 bases between them. DNA of the CDR3: TGTGCCAGCAGTTACTCGATGGGGAGCAGGCAGCCCCAGCATTTT. This gives the protein CASSYSMGSRQPQHF.

This clone was recorded only once. The V and J genes are TRBV28 and TRBJ1-2; the D gene is possibly TRBD1 (6 bases). This CDR3 is built from 14 residues. CDR1 is MDHEN, CDR2 SYDVKM, per germline. V was clipped by 6 bases and J by 2 bases, with 13 bases between them. The CDR3 here is CASSLIQGNYGYTF. CDR3 nucleotides: TGTGCCAGCAGCTTAATACAGGGAAACTATGGCTACACCTTC.

The chain joins TRBV10-1 to TRBJ2-2; D is undetermined. The length of the CDR3 is 13 residues. Germline V lookup: CDR1 WNHNN, CDR2 SYGVQD (reference sequence). Trimming removed 3 bases from V and 1 base from J, with 3 bases in between. CDR3 loop: CASSDVNTGELFF. The CDR3 bases are TGCGCCAGCAGTGACGTGAACACCGGGGAGCTGTTTTTT.

The genes are TRBV30 and TRBJ1-4, with D tentatively TRBD1 (5 bases). CDR1 is GTSNPN and CDR2 is SVGIG in the germline V gene (reference sequence). This CDR3 contains 14 residues. V lost 6 bases to trimming and J lost 11 bases, with 22 bases between them. The CDR3 region is CACDYGQGLGKLFF. CDR3 nucleotides: TGTGCCTGCGATTATGGGCAGGGATTGGGCAAACTGTTTTTT.

The rearrangement joins TRBV18 to TRBJ2-2; the D is unclear. Germline values: CDR1 KGHSH, CDR2 LQKENI. The CDR3 extends over 13 amino acids. V was shortened by 3 bases and J by 6 bases, with 8 bases between the two germline ends. The CDR3 protein is CASSPLSAGELFF. CDR3 in DNA: TGTGCCAGCTCACCCCTGAGTGCCGGGGAGCTGTTTTTT.

The chain carries TRBV10-3 and TRBJ2-1; 7 bases align to TRBD2. CDR1 and CDR2 from the germline V gene are ENHRY and SYGVKD. J lost 0 bases, V lost 2 bases, and 1 base had no gene match. CDR3 length equals 15 residues. The CDR3 spells CAISEGGSSYNEQFF. Written as DNA, the CDR3 is TGTGCCATCAGTGAGGGCGGGAGCTCCTACAATGAGCAGTTCTTC.